Sequencing of this TCR beta chain was carried out in a study of blood T cell repertoires in COVID-19. Study summary: The United States, Italy and Spain were the sources of the acute and convalescent COVID-19 samples.

With 6 bases removed from V and 0 bases from J, the gap between germline ends came to 7 bases. The CDR3 is 13 residues long. This clone was recorded once. TCRdb keeps only in-frame clones here, not all; method: immunoSEQ multiplex PCR. This table has tens of thousands of clones, about 88% appearing once. V and J are TRBV12-3 or TRBV12-4 and TRBJ2-3; D is perhaps TRBD1 (5 bases). Sequencing was carried out using peripheral blood. This sequence was found in a man aged 55 to 70 with acute or convalescent COVID-19. The CDR3 bases are TGTGCCAGCAGGACAGCTAGCACAGATACGCAGTATTTT. Translation gives CASRTASTDTQYF.